The T cell receptor (beta chain) described here comes from a study of T cell responses to AZD1222 COVID-19 vaccine. Findings and caveats of the study: The span of vaccine-associated CD4 TCRs extended across spike, with dominance at 160-218 and 743-854. Every sample of the repertoires postdated the peak T cell response. Clonal diversity may have been underestimated in mostly white British donors. Reportedly, nearly half the spike-specific TCRs target unmutated variant regions.

CDR3 size: 16 residues. Trimming left V 5 bases short and J 2 bases short, with 18 bases between. Germline CDR1 reads SGHTA; CDR2 reads FQGNSA. TCRdb's copy holds only in-frame clones and misses some; the assay was immunoSEQ multiplex PCR. The sample has 85,000 to 95,000 clones; 85% to 90% are singletons. Of note for this clone: Antigen specificity is unknown.

The V gene is TRBV7-2, the J gene TRBJ1-2, with D possibly matching TRBD1 (6 bases). The material was peripheral blood, obtained on day 0 of AZD1222 vaccination. The receptor's source is an adult in good health. The DNA for the CDR3 is TGTGCCAGCAGCCCAGGGGCGTATGACAGCAACTATGGCTACACCTTC. Translating it yields CASSPGAYDSNYGYTF.